These 3 T cell receptor beta chains were all obtained from the same sample, sequenced in a study of OX40 agonist ivuxolimab in advanced cancers. Assay: immunoSEQ multiplex PCR; the TCRdb copy retains only in-frame clones and omits some. Altogether just under 55,000 clones are present, 80% being singletons, with the ten largest covering roughly 4.2%. This sample comprised CD4+ or CD8+ T cells sorted from blood, obtained in a trial of the OX40 agonist ivuxolimab. The receptors here all came from an adult with an advanced solid tumor such as melanoma, head and neck, liver or kidney cancer.

DNA of the CDR3: TGTGCCAGTAGTCGAGGATCCCGGGGCTACACCTTC. It specifies CASSRGSRGYTF. The genes are TRBV19 and TRBJ1-2; no reliable D call. CDR3 size: 12 residues. Germline lookup yields CDR1 LNHDA and CDR2 SQIVND (reference sequence). V was cut by 5 bases and J by 8 bases, with 12 bases left in between.

For this clone: A much larger clone lies a single base off, so this may be a read error. V gene TRBV29-1 combines with J gene TRBJ1-1; 7 nucleotides match TRBD1. The CDR3 has 14 residues. The V gene's germline CDR1 is SQVTM and CDR2 ANQGSEA. The CDR3 is CSVTKQGTNTGAFF. The CDR3 region has the DNA TGCAGCGTCACAAAACAGGGGACGAACACTGGAGCTTTCTTT.

V gene TRBV7-9 combines with J gene TRBJ2-5, with D possibly being TRBD1 (5 bases). Germline CDR1 reads SEHNR; CDR2 reads FQNEAQ (reference sequence). The CDR3 length is 11 residues. V was shortened by 5 bases and J by 7 bases, with 8 bases between the two germline ends. In nucleotides, the CDR3 is TGTGCCAGCAGCACTGACAGGACCCAGTACTTC. The encoded protein is CASSTDRTQYF.